The 13 T cell receptor beta chains reported below all come from one sample, sequenced in a study of shared T cell receptors in the human thymus. Profiling relied on immunoSEQ multiplex PCR, and the TCRdb table lists in-frame clones only, not all of them. The repertoire includes around 730,000 clones, approximately 85% of them detected once, and over 0.008% sits in the top ten. These same records also appear under a second study, on human thymus T cells.

The sample was thymocytes. The receptors shown here come from a girl under two years old with a congenital heart defect.

The rearrangement uses TRBV5-1 and TRBJ2-7; 7 bases agree with TRBD1. With 4 bases clipped from V and 6 bases from J, the junction kept 7 bases outside the gene matches. This CDR3 contains 13 residues. Per the germline V gene, CDR1 is SGHRS and CDR2 is YFSETQ. The CDR3 DNA sequence: TGCGCCAGCAGCCCGCGACAGGGTTGCGAGCAGTACTTC. It specifies CASSPRQGCEQYF.

The rearrangement joins TRBV6-1 to TRBJ1-5, with TRBD1 identical over 7 bases. After removal of 3 bases from V and 5 bases from J, the junction contained 13 bases not matched to a gene. Germline lookup yields CDR1 MNHNS and CDR2 SASEGT. This CDR3 contains 17 residues. DNA of the CDR3: TGTGCCAGCAGTGAGTGGGGAACATCGGACAGGTATCAGCCCCAGCATTTT. Its translation: CASSEWGTSDRYQPQHF.

V is TRBV11-2 and J is TRBJ2-7, with 8 bases that match TRBD1. CDR1 is SGHAT, CDR2 FQNNGV, per germline. The junction had 14 bases not matched to a gene; V was cut back by 5 bases and J by 2 bases. The CDR3 contains 17 residues. DNA for the CDR3: TGTGCCAGCAGCGCACCGAAGGCGGACAGGGTAGCCTACGAGCAGTACTTC. The encoded protein is CASSAPKADRVAYEQYF.

In this sample, this clone turned up a few times. The chain links TRBV20-1 to TRBJ2-7; D is perhaps TRBD2 (5 bases). Looked up from germline, CDR1 is DFQATT and CDR2 is SNEGSKA (reference sequence). Trimming removed 6 bases from V and 7 bases from J, with 10 bases in between. The CDR3 totals 10 residues. For the CDR3, the DNA is TGCAGTGCCGAGCCGGGGGAGCAGTACTTC. Encoded protein: CSAEPGEQYF.

The chain couples TRBV6-5 to TRBJ1-1, with a tentative D call TRBD1 (5 bases). The CDR3 contains 14 residues. Trimming shortened V by 8 bases and J by 5 bases, and 18 bases separated the two germline ends. Germline CDR1 MNHEY, CDR2 SVGAGI. In nucleotides, the CDR3 is TGTGCCAGCTGGTTTGGCAGGGCAGAGACTGAAGCTTTCTTT. It encodes CASWFGRAETEAFF.

J is TRBJ2-6 and V is TRBV6-1; TRBD1 aligns across 7 bases. CDR1 and CDR2 from the germline V gene are MNHNS and SASEGT. CDR3 length equals 18 residues. After removal of 4 bases from V and 0 bases from J, the junction contained 9 bases not matched to a gene. CDR3 in amino acids: CASSATGREASGANVLTF. As DNA, the CDR3 is TGTGCCAGCAGTGCGACAGGGCGAGAGGCCTCTGGGGCCAACGTCCTGACTTTC.

J is TRBJ1-5 and V is TRBV20-1; D might be TRBD1 (5 bases). CDR3 length: 11 amino acids. Germline loops: CDR1 DFQATT, CDR2 SNEGSKA (reference sequence). Trimming took 3 bases from V and 7 from J, leaving 7 bases between them. The CDR3 here is CSASGGQPQHF. DNA of the CDR3: TGCAGTGCTAGCGGGGGGCAGCCCCAGCATTTT.

This clone was seen only once. The chain has TRBV4-2 and TRBJ2-7; TRBD2 agrees at 13 bases. The V segment lost 4 bases and the J segment 2 bases; nucleotides outside the gene matches: 5. This CDR3 region has 16 residues. Germline CDR1 reads LGHNA; CDR2 reads YNFKEQ. The CDR3 coding sequence is TGTGCCAGCAGCCGCCAAACTAGCGGGGGGGCCTACGAGCAGTACTTC. Translation: CASSRQTSGGAYEQYF.

In this sample, this clone turned up once. The CDR3 sequence: CASSRQNMEKIGYTF. The CDR3 nucleotides read TGTGCCAGCAGCCGACAGAACATGGAGAAGATAGGCTACACCTTC. The V call is TRBV5-5, the J call TRBJ1-2, with a tentative D call TRBD1 (5 bases). The CDR3 is 15 amino acids. Germline V CDR1 and CDR2: SGHKS, YYEKEE (reference sequence). V lost 4 bases to trimming and J lost 8 bases, with 21 bases between them.

The chain is built from TRBV27 and TRBJ2-1; 10 bases fit TRBD2. The CDR3 is made up of 15 amino acids. Germline V gives CDR1 MNHEY, CDR2 SMNVEV (reference sequence). V dropped 3 bases and J dropped 6; count of bases not matched to a gene: 5. In DNA form, the CDR3 reads TGTGCCAGCAGTTTCATAGCGGGGGGCCCCAATGAGCAGTTCTTC. Amino acids: CASSFIAGGPNEQFF.

V gene TRBV19 combines with J gene TRBJ1-2; D remains ambiguous. Germline CDR1 is LNHDA and CDR2 is SQIVND (reference sequence). V was clipped by 5 bases and J by 5 bases, with 15 bases between them. The CDR3 extends over 14 amino acids. This CDR3 reads CASSRRDGVYGYTF. The CDR3 DNA reads as TGTGCCAGTAGTCGGAGGGATGGAGTGTATGGCTACACCTTC.

J is TRBJ1-1 and V is TRBV4-3; D unresolved. CDR3 size: 14 residues. V was shortened by 3 bases and J by 2 bases, with 10 bases between the two germline ends. CDR1 is LGHNA, CDR2 YSLEER, per germline. CDR3 DNA: TGCGCCAGCAGCCAGGGCGTGGTAAACACTGAAGCTTTCTTT. This encodes CASSQGVVNTEAFF.

V gene TRBV9 combines with J gene TRBJ1-2, with TRBD1 matching 7 bases. V was clipped by 3 bases and J by 3 bases; unmatched bases: 8. Germline V gene sequence: CDR1 SGDLS, CDR2 YYNGEE. This CDR3 region has 15 residues. The CDR3 coding sequence is TGTGCCAGCAGCGCCCGACAGGGCGGGGACTATGGCTACACCTTC. Translation: CASSARQGGDYGYTF.